This entry is about one T cell receptor (beta chain). Its antigen is not identified. The germline V gene encodes CDR1 MNHEY and CDR2 SVGAGI. The CDR3 is made up of 12 amino acids. V gave up 4 bases and J gave up 6 bases, with 9 bases separating them. PCR primers comprised 60 Vbeta and 13 Jbeta primers. TCRdb's table, derived via immunoSEQ multiplex PCR, lists solely in-frame clones and lacks some. This table has 200,000 or so clones, 65% to 85% appearing once. The data derive from a study of cytomegalovirus exposure and HLA in healthy donors. Whole-study results and caveats: In a later analysis, DRB1 alleles had the most associated TCRs; HLA-C alleles the fewest. Specific recognition of CMV antigens was confirmed in vitro for a few chains (all CMV-associated).

Input material: PBMCs. The receptor was derived from a boy aged 2 to 10 in good health and CMV-seronegative. The rearrangement joins TRBV6-5 to TRBJ1-2, with D uncertain. The DNA for the CDR3 is TGTGCCAGCAGTTCAGGAATGGATGGCTACACCTTC. Its protein is CASSSGMDGYTF.